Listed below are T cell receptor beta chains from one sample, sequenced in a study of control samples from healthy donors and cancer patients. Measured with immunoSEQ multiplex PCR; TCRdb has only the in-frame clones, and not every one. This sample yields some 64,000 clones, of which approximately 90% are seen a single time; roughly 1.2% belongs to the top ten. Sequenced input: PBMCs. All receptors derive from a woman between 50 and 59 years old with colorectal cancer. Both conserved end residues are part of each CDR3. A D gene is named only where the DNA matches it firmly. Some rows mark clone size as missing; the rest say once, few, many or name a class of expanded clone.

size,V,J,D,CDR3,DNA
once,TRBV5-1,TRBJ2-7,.,CASRGGVLSYEQYF,TGCGCCAGCAGAGGAGGCGTCTTATCCTACGAGCAGTACTTC
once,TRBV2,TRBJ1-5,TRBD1,CASSPTGGSNQPQHF,TGTGCCAGCAGCCCGACAGGGGGAAGCAATCAGCCCCAGCATTTT
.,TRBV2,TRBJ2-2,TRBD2,CASRPRAGGTGELFF,TGTGCCAGCAGACCTAGGGCGGGGGGCACCGGGGAGCTGTTTTTT
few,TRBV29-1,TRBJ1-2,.,CSVENLDNYGYTF,TGCAGCGTTGAAAACTTAGACAACTATGGCTACACCTTC
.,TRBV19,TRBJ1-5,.,CASSYGRGINQPQHF,TGTGCCAGTAGTTATGGCAGGGGCATCAATCAGCCCCAGCATTTT
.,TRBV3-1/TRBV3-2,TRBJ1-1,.,CASSTGGYTEAFF,TGTGCCAGCAGTACTGGGGGCTACACTGAAGCTTTCTTT
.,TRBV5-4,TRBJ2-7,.,CASNWGGTSSYEQYF,TGTGCCAGCAACTGGGGTGGGACATCTAGCTACGAGCAGTACTTC
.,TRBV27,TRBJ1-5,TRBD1,CATATGVYSNQPQHF,TGTGCCACCGCGACAGGGGTGTATAGCAATCAGCCCCAGCATTTT
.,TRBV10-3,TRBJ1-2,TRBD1,CAISLTGGNYGYTF,TGTGCCATCAGCCTAACAGGGGGTAACTATGGCTACACCTTC
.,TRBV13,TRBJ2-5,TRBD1,CASSLGTARRVTQYF,TGTGCCAGCAGCCTAGGGACAGCAAGGCGGGTAACCCAGTACTTC
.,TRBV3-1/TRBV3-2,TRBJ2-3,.,CASSQQLSTDTQYF,TGTGCCAGCAGCCAACAACTAAGCACAGATACGCAGTATTTT
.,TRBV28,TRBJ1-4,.,CASSRWANEKLFF,TGTGCCAGCAGTAGGTGGGCTAATGAAAAACTGTTTTTT
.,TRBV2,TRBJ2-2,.,CASSGGGRDTGELFF,TGTGCCAGCAGTGGGGGTGGGAGAGACACCGGGGAGCTGTTTTTT
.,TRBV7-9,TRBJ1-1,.,CASSPLLAGGTEAFF,TGTGCCAGCAGCCCTTTGCTGGCGGGAGGAACTGAAGCTTTCTTT
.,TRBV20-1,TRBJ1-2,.,CSARGGTQGTF,TGCAGTGCTAGGGGGGGGACACAGGGCACCTTC
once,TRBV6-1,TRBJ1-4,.,CASSEPGNEKLFF,TGTGCCAGCAGTGAACCAGGGAATGAAAAACTGTTTTTT
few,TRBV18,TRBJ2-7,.,CASSPPASSYEQYF,TGTGCCAGCTCACCACCCGCTAGCTCCTACGAGCAGTACTTC
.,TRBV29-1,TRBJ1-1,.,CSVHITQDTEAFF,TGCAGCGTGCACATTACGCAGGACACTGAAGCTTTCTTT
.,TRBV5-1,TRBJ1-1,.,CASSSRNTEAFF,TGCGCCAGCAGCTCCAGGAACACTGAAGCTTTCTTT
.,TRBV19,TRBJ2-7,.,CASSATGYEQYF,TGTGCCAGTAGTGCCACCGGCTACGAGCAGTACTTC
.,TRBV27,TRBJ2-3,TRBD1,CASSPPLDRPSTDTQYF,TGTGCCAGCAGTCCTCCCCTGGACAGGCCTAGCACAGATACGCAGTATTTT
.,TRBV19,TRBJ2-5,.,CASSRWIVGSGETQYF,TGTGCCAGTAGTAGGTGGATCGTCGGGAGCGGAGAGACCCAGTACTTC
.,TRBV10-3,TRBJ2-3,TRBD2,CAIREGTSGSADTQYF,TGTGCCATCAGGGAGGGGACTAGCGGGAGTGCAGATACGCAGTATTTT
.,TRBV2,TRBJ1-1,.,CATKSGGDVGGAFF,TGTGCCACCAAATCAGGTGGGGATGTGGGTGGAGCTTTCTTT
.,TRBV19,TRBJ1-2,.,CASSIGTAVGYTF,TGTGCCAGTAGTATAGGGACCGCGGTAGGCTACACCTTC
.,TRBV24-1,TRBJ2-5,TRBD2,CATSEGSGGAETQYF,TGTGCCACCAGTGAAGGTAGCGGGGGGGCAGAGACCCAGTACTTC
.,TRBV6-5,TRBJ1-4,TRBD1,CASSTSQGRGEKLFF,TGTGCCAGCAGTACGTCACAGGGGCGGGGGGAAAAACTGTTTTTT
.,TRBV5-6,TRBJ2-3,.,CASSFLSGTDTQYF,TGTGCCAGCAGCTTCCTCAGCGGCACAGATACGCAGTATTTT
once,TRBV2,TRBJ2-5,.,CASLQRYQETQYF,TGTGCCAGCCTCCAGCGGTACCAAGAGACCCAGTACTTC
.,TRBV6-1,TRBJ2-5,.,CASSETWQETQYF,TGTGCCAGCAGTGAGACATGGCAAGAGACCCAGTACTTC
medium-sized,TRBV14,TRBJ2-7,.,CASSQGPLAYSSYEQYF,TGTGCCAGCAGCCAAGGCCCCCTAGCGTACAGCTCCTACGAGCAGTACTTC
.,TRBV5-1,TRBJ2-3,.,CASSLYLLKGEDTQYF,TGCGCCAGCAGCCTTTACTTGCTAAAGGGGGAAGATACGCAGTATTTT
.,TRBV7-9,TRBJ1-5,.,CASSFHIRVDNQPQHF,TGTGCCAGCAGCTTCCATATCAGGGTAGACAATCAGCCCCAGCATTTT
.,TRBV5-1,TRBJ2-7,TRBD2,CASSLTSGSFYEQYF,TGCGCCAGCAGCCTGACTAGCGGGAGTTTTTACGAGCAGTACTTC
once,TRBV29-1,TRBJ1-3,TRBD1,CSVAGTGSGNTIYF,TGCAGCGTCGCCGGGACAGGCTCTGGAAACACCATATATTTT
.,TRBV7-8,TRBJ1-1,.,CASSSASAHEAFF,TGTGCCAGCAGCTCCGCCTCGGCCCATGAAGCTTTCTTT
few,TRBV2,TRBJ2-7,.,CASSERGGPYEQYF,TGTGCCAGCAGTGAACGCGGCGGACCCTACGAGCAGTACTTC
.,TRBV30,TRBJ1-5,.,CAWSELDIGMQPQHF,TGTGCCTGGAGCGAACTAGATATAGGGATGCAGCCCCAGCATTTT
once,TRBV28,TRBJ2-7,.,CASSAMGLEQYF,TGTGCCAGCAGTGCTATGGGCCTGGAGCAGTACTTC
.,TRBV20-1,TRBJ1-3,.,CSGGFGNTIYF,TGCAGTGGGGGATTTGGAAACACCATATATTTT
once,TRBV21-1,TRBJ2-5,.,CASSRGAGARGETQYF,TGTGCCAGCAGCCGGGGGGCAGGGGCGCGGGGGGAGACCCAGTACTTC
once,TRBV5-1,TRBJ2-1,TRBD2,CASSLSSGEWSEQFF,TGCGCCAGCAGCTTGTCTAGCGGGGAGTGGTCTGAGCAGTTCTTC
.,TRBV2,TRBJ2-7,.,CASSGAYEQYF,TGTGCCAGCAGTGGAGCCTACGAGCAGTACTTC
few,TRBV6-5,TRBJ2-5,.,CASSSRTRVAQYF,TGTGCCAGCAGTTCGCGCACGAGGGTGGCCCAGTACTTC
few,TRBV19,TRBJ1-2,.,CASSISSSGYTF,TGTGCCAGTAGTATATCTTCGAGTGGCTACACCTTC
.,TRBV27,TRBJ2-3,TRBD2,CASLPAGVSDTQYF,TGTGCCAGCTTACCAGCGGGAGTCTCAGATACGCAGTATTTT
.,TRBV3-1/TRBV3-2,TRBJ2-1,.,CASSQDLGVSYNEQFF,TGTGCCAGCAGCCAAGATCTTGGAGTGTCCTACAATGAGCAGTTCTTC
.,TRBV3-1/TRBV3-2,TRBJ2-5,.,CASSQEKETQYF,TGTGCCAGCAGCCAAGAGAAGGAGACCCAGTACTTC
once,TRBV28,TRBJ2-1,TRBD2,CASSFRAQREQWDEQFF,TGTGCCAGCAGTTTTAGGGCCCAGCGGGAGCAGTGGGATGAGCAGTTCTTC
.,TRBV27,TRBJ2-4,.,CASREGLGAKNIQYF,TGTGCCAGCAGAGAGGGGCTCGGGGCCAAAAACATTCAGTACTTC
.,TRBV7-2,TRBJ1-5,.,CASSLVPYQPQHF,TGTGCCAGCAGCTTAGTTCCGTATCAGCCCCAGCATTTT
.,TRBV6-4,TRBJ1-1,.,CASIEGIPEAFF,TGTGCCAGCATCGAAGGGATCCCTGAAGCTTTCTTT
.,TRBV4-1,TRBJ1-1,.,CASSRGWGEFTEAFF,TGCGCCAGCAGCCGCGGGTGGGGGGAATTCACTGAAGCTTTCTTT